This TCR beta chain comes out of a study of T cells in Graves' hyperthyroidism and ophthalmopathy. Trimming cost V 0 bases and J 7 bases; bases outside gene matches: 8. This CDR3 comprises 15 residues. The V gene's germline CDR1 is MRHNA and CDR2 SNTAGT. Amplification of TCR beta CDR3 regions used RNA as the template. A first-round RT-PCR of the TCR CDR3 used the HTBI primer set. Each CDR3 protein gets one entry after TCRdb re-called the multiplex PCR reads with MiXCR. The sample lists around 620,000 distinct CDR3 sequences, around 42% occurring once. This chain links TRBV6-4 with TRBJ2-5; TRBD2 aligns across 7 bases. This receptor was identified in an adult woman with Graves' disease, either hyperthyroidism or ophthalmopathy (not recorded which). Input material: peripheral blood or thyroid tissue (not recorded which). CDR3 loop: CASSDSTGGPGTQYF. CDR3 nucleotide sequence: TGTGCCAGCAGTGACTCGACGGGGGGTCCCGGGACCCAGTACTTC.